This T cell receptor beta chain stems from a study of a mutant IDH1 vaccine in newly diagnosed glioma. In the study overall: Earlier treatment was radiotherapy, temozolomide, or both, with most getting both.

Generated by immunoSEQ multiplex PCR, the TCRdb table keeps only in-frame clones and is missing some. In the table there are approximately 30,000 clones, 60% to 80% of which are singletons. Regarding this clone: Its cognate antigen is unknown.

CDR3 length equals 18 residues. Time point described: week 35, safety follow-up. Topical imiquimod was applied with each vaccine dose, which held 300 ug of mutant IDH1 20-mer peptide. This chain links TRBV21-1 with TRBJ2-7; TRBD1, the D gene given by the table, was not confirmed from the DNA. TRBV21-1 counts as a pseudogene. This clonotype was sampled from a woman in her twenties or thirties with glioma. Some clones in this sample may be carry-over from other donors' samples. Here the sequenced sample was PBMCs, taken from a glioma patient whose treatment included an IDH1 peptide vaccine. For the CDR3, the DNA is TGTGCCAGCAGCAAAGGGCAGGGGGAGGCAGGGCCCACTTACGAGCAGTACTTC. It is translated as CASSKGQGEAGPTYEQYF.